This is a list of T cell receptor beta chains from one sample in a study of blood T cells in healthy people across ages. TCRdb reanalysed the 5' RACE reads using MiXCR and keeps one entry per CDR3 protein. This sample has approximately 350,000 distinct CDR3 sequences; approximately 52% occur once, and the top ten carry 50% to 65%. Sequencing was carried out using blood. These receptors all come from a man aged 60-69 years in good health. Both conserved end residues are part of each CDR3. A D gene is named only where the DNA matches it firmly. Clone sizes are given selectively: once, few, many, or a class where the clone is expanded.

CDR3,DNA,V,D,J,size
CASSLRDRNTDTQYF,TGTGCCAGCAGCTTACGGGACAGGAACACAGATACGCAGTATTTT,TRBV7-2,TRBD1,TRBJ2-3,NA
CASSLSLAGGSYNEQFF,TGTGCCAGCAGCTTAAGCCTAGCGGGGGGCTCCTACAATGAGCAGTTCTTC,TRBV7-2,TRBD2,TRBJ2-1,many
CASSSLAGGPGGELFF,TGTGCCAGCAGCTCACTAGCGGGAGGGCCTGGCGGGGAGCTGTTTTTT,TRBV11-1,TRBD2,TRBJ2-2,NA
CASSLAGGAKNIQYF,TGCGCCAGCAGCTTGGCCGGGGGAGCCAAAAACATTCAGTACTTC,TRBV5-1,NA,TRBJ2-4,once
CASSSLYGEQYF,TGTGCCAGTAGCTCTCTGTACGGGGAGCAGTACTTC,TRBV27,NA,TRBJ2-7,NA
CSASPGGWGNSPLHF,TGCAGTGCTAGTCCCGGAGGTTGGGGTAATTCACCCCTCCACTTT,TRBV20-1,NA,TRBJ1-6,NA
CASSYSVAGYNEQFF,TGTGCCAGCAGTTACTCGGTAGCGGGTTATAATGAGCAGTTCTTC,TRBV6-2/TRBV6-3,TRBD2,TRBJ2-1,NA
CASSTSSNAYEQYF,TGTGCCAGCAGTACCTCGTCGAACGCCTACGAGCAGTACTTC,TRBV6-2/TRBV6-3,NA,TRBJ2-7,NA
CASSLRGVEQYF,TGTGCCAGCAGTTTACGGGGGGTTGAGCAGTACTTC,TRBV28,TRBD2,TRBJ2-7,few
CASRRLELTSDTQYF,TGTGCCAGCAGACGTCTAGAACTGACTTCAGATACGCAGTATTTT,TRBV5-5,NA,TRBJ2-3,few
CSAFKTGGRGETQYF,TGCAGTGCTTTTAAGACAGGGGGCCGTGGGGAGACCCAGTACTTC,TRBV20-1,TRBD1,TRBJ2-5,many
CASRETQAHEKLFF,TGTGCCAGCAGGGAGACACAAGCCCATGAAAAACTGTTTTTT,TRBV2,NA,TRBJ1-4,NA
CSAPRVRLDEQYF,TGCAGTGCACCCAGGGTCCGGCTGGACGAGCAGTACTTC,TRBV20-1,NA,TRBJ2-7,NA
CASSSPPRAGLDEQYF,TGTGCCAGCAGCTCTCCCCCGAGAGCGGGACTCGACGAGCAGTACTTC,TRBV7-2,TRBD2,TRBJ2-7,NA
CSAGQGVSDNYGYTF,TGCAGTGCCGGTCAGGGAGTCAGCGATAACTATGGCTACACCTTC,TRBV20-1,NA,TRBJ1-2,NA
CSVEGGRRGGEQFF,TGCAGCGTTGAGGGAGGTAGAAGGGGGGGTGAGCAGTTCTTC,TRBV29-1,NA,TRBJ2-1,NA
CASSLARASGSRSDTQYF,TGTGCCAGCAGCTTAGCGCGGGCTAGCGGGAGTAGGTCAGATACGCAGTATTTT,TRBV7-8,TRBD2,TRBJ2-3,once
CASSLERGWEQYF,TGTGCCAGCAGCTTAGAGAGGGGCTGGGAGCAATACTTC,TRBV7-2,NA,TRBJ2-7,NA
CASSLAGGTIEQYF,TGTGCCAGCAGTTTAGCGGGAGGCACGATAGAGCAGTACTTC,TRBV28,TRBD2,TRBJ2-7,NA
CASSPAWHNEQFF,TGTGCCAGCAGCCCGGCCTGGCACAATGAGCAGTTCTTC,TRBV14,NA,TRBJ2-1,NA
CASNSGAGPQYF,TGTGCCAGCAATAGCGGCGCGGGGCCCCAGTACTTC,TRBV2,NA,TRBJ2-7,NA
CASSYPPRGNEQFF,TGTGCCAGCAGTTACCCGCCGAGAGGCAATGAGCAGTTCTTC,TRBV6-2/TRBV6-3,NA,TRBJ2-1,NA
CASSLSGGKYEQYF,TGCGCCAGCAGCTTATCAGGGGGCAAGTACGAGCAGTACTTC,TRBV5-1,TRBD1,TRBJ2-7,NA
CASSQETTESSGANVLTF,TGCGCCAGCAGCCAAGAGACGACGGAGAGCTCTGGGGCCAACGTCCTGACTTTC,TRBV4-3,NA,TRBJ2-6,NA
CASSLAAPGQGFSYEQYF,TGTGCCAGCAGCTTAGCAGCACCGGGACAGGGATTCTCCTACGAGCAGTACTTC,TRBV7-2,TRBD1,TRBJ2-7,NA
CASSPWLAGATDTQYF,TGTGCCAGCAGCCCGTGGTTAGCCGGGGCCACAGATACGCAGTATTTT,TRBV7-2,NA,TRBJ2-3,NA
CASTPPGVNYGYTF,TGTGCCAGCACCCCACCAGGAGTTAACTATGGCTACACCTTC,TRBV25-1,NA,TRBJ1-2,NA
CASSSGVVGYNEQFF,TGTGCCAGCAGTTCGGGGGTGGTCGGCTACAATGAGCAGTTCTTC,TRBV6-6,NA,TRBJ2-1,NA
CSARRDSSSNQPQHF,TGCAGTGCTAGGAGGGACAGCTCGAGCAATCAGCCCCAGCATTTT,TRBV20-1,TRBD1,TRBJ1-5,NA
CAWSSRTSGRVAYNEQYF,TGTGCCTGGAGTTCCCGGACTAGCGGGAGGGTGGCCTACAATGAGCAGTACTTC,TRBV30,TRBD2,TRBJ2-7,NA
CASSWGLAGTTYEQYF,TGTGCCAGCAGCTGGGGACTAGCGGGGACTACCTACGAGCAGTACTTC,TRBV7-2,TRBD2,TRBJ2-7,NA
CASSQGVGTDTQYF,TGTGCCAGCAGCCAGGGGGTTGGTACAGATACGCAGTATTTT,TRBV7-2,TRBD1,TRBJ2-3,NA
CASSLEGANQPQHF,TGTGCCAGCAGTTTAGAGGGGGCCAATCAGCCCCAGCATTTT,TRBV12-3/TRBV12-4,TRBD1,TRBJ1-5,few
CASRPTGGDYTGELFF,TGTGCCAGCAGGCCGACAGGGGGCGATTACACCGGGGAGCTGTTTTTT,TRBV11-2,TRBD1,TRBJ2-2,NA
CASSGLRNSPLHF,TGTGCCAGCAGCGGACTCCGCAATTCACCCCTCCACTTT,TRBV28,NA,TRBJ1-6,once
CASTLSGANEQFF,TGTGCCAGCACGCTGTCCGGGGCCAATGAGCAGTTCTTC,TRBV27,NA,TRBJ2-1,NA
CSVQIGRPNYGYTF,TGCAGCGTTCAAATCGGTCGGCCTAACTATGGCTACACCTTC,TRBV29-1,NA,TRBJ1-2,NA
CSARGIRTSGRSTDTQYF,TGCAGTGCTAGAGGTATCCGGACTAGCGGGAGAAGCACAGATACGCAGTATTTT,TRBV20-1,TRBD2,TRBJ2-3,NA
CASSQEASGACEQYF,TGTGCCAGCAGCCAAGAGGCTAGCGGGGCCTGCGAGCAGTACTTC,TRBV4-2,TRBD2,TRBJ2-7,NA
CASSLGPTGSGELFF,TGTGCCAGCAGCTTAGGTCCGACAGGGTCCGGGGAGCTGTTTTTT,TRBV7-6,TRBD1,TRBJ2-2,NA
CASSFGTWGQYF,TGTGCCAGCAGTTTTGGAACCTGGGGGCAGTACTTC,TRBV12-3/TRBV12-4,NA,TRBJ2-7,NA
CSADRGTEAFF,TGCAGTGCGGACAGGGGCACTGAAGCTTTCTTT,TRBV20-1,TRBD1,TRBJ1-1,NA
CASSSAGGPTDTQYF,TGTGCCAGCAGTTCAGCGGGAGGACCCACAGATACGCAGTATTTT,TRBV28,TRBD2,TRBJ2-3,few
CASSWDNTEAFF,TGTGCCAGCAGCTGGGATAACACTGAAGCTTTCTTT,TRBV7-9,NA,TRBJ1-1,NA
CASSTGGGPMNEQFF,TGTGCCAGCAGCACCGGAGGGGGGCCTATGAATGAGCAGTTCTTC,TRBV7-6,NA,TRBJ2-1,NA
CASSLRTTVDTEAFF,TGTGCCAGCAGCTTAAGAACGACGGTGGACACTGAAGCTTTCTTT,TRBV7-9,NA,TRBJ1-1,few
CASSQDLSGSRDTQYF,TGCGCCAGCAGCCAAGATCTGAGCGGGAGTAGAGATACGCAGTATTTT,TRBV4-3,TRBD2,TRBJ2-3,NA
CASKTDRGTGANVLTF,TGTGCCAGCAAAACGGACAGGGGGACTGGGGCCAACGTCCTGACTTTC,TRBV28,TRBD1,TRBJ2-6,once
CSAPRQRSTDTQYF,TGCAGTGCCCCGCGACAGCGGAGCACAGATACGCAGTATTTT,TRBV20-1,NA,TRBJ2-3,NA
CASSTGTGVHEQYF,TGTGCCAGCAGCACCGGGACAGGGGTCCACGAGCAGTACTTC,TRBV12-3/TRBV12-4,TRBD1,TRBJ2-7,NA